The rows below give T cell receptor beta chains drawn from one sample of a study of neoadjuvant anti-PD-1 for oral cavity cancer. TCRdb's table, derived via immunoSEQ multiplex PCR, lists solely in-frame clones and lacks some. The profile covers under 85,000 clones, with under 90% appearing a single time and about 3.1% taken by the ten largest. Sequenced material: PBMCs, taken before nivolumab (anti-PD-1) treatment. Receptors originate from a person aged 35 to 85 with oral cavity squamous cell carcinoma. CDR3s include the opening cysteine and the closing phenylalanine or tryptophan. The order of the fields is clone size, D gene, J gene, V gene, CDR3 DNA, CDR3 protein. The D gene is left open where the match is weak. Size tells how often a clone was seen (once, few, many) or the class of an expanded clone, and some rows leave it out.

>NA|TRBD1|TRBJ1-1|TRBV5-6
TGTGCCAGCAGCCAAGGGACAGGGAGGTACAACACTGAAGCTTTCTTT
CASSQGTGRYNTEAFF
>NA|TRBD1|TRBJ2-1|TRBV11-2
TGTGCCAGCAGCCCGAGTGAGGACAGGGGCAATGAGCAGTTCTTC
CASSPSEDRGNEQFF
>NA|TRBD1|TRBJ1-5|TRBV7-6
TGTGCCAGCAGCTTCGGGACAGACAATCAGCCCCAGCATTTT
CASSFGTDNQPQHF
>few|NA|TRBJ2-7|TRBV4-1
TGCGCCAGCAGCCAACCATCGGACGGCTACGAGCAGTACTTC
CASSQPSDGYEQYF
>NA|NA|TRBJ2-5|TRBV11-2
TGTGCCAGCAGCTTGGGGGGAGTTTCCCAAGAGACCCAGTACTTC
CASSLGGVSQETQYF
>NA|TRBD1|TRBJ1-2|TRBV6-5
TGTGCCAGCAGTCCTCCGGGACAGCTTCACTATGGCTACACCTTC
CASSPPGQLHYGYTF
>NA|NA|TRBJ1-2|TRBV25-1
TGTGCCAGCAGTAGGCAGGGGTATGGCTACACCTTC
CASSRQGYGYTF
>NA|NA|TRBJ1-5|TRBV2
TGTGCCAGCAGTCAGTGGGGTGGCAATCAGCCCCAGCATTTT
CASSQWGGNQPQHF
>once|NA|TRBJ2-1|TRBV5-5
TGTGCCAGCAGCCCCTTGAGGAGCGGAGGATACAATGAGCAGTTCTTC
CASSPLRSGGYNEQFF
>once|NA|TRBJ2-3|TRBV19
TGTGCCAGTAGCCAAAGGAGGGCAGATACGCAGTATTTT
CASSQRRADTQYF
>NA|TRBD2|TRBJ2-7|TRBV5-4
TGTGCCAGCAGCTTGCAAGCGGGAGGCTACGAGCAGTACTTC
CASSLQAGGYEQYF
>NA|TRBD1|TRBJ2-7|TRBV27
TGTGCCAGCAGTTTATCGGAGGACAGGGGTAGCTACGAGCAGTACTTC
CASSLSEDRGSYEQYF
>once|TRBD1|TRBJ1-1|TRBV19
TGTGCCAGTAGTATAGGGCTAGGAACTGGCAGGGGGGTGAACACTGAAGCTTTCTTT
CASSIGLGTGRGVNTEAFF
>NA|NA|TRBJ1-5|TRBV7-8
TGTGCCAGCAGCTTAGCGCCAGGATCGTTCCCCCCCCAGCATTTT
CASSLAPGSFPPQHF
>NA|NA|TRBJ1-5|TRBV10-1
TGCGCCAGCAGTGGGACATTTAGCAATCAGCCCCAGCATTTT
CASSGTFSNQPQHF
>NA|NA|TRBJ2-5|TRBV6-5
TGTGCCAGCAGTTACTCAGGGGGCCAAGAGACCCAGTACTTC
CASSYSGGQETQYF
>NA|NA|TRBJ1-2|TRBV4-2
TGTGCCAGCAGCCAAGATGGGTGGGGTGGCTACACCTTC
CASSQDGWGGYTF
>NA|NA|TRBJ1-1|TRBV9
TGTGCCAGCAGCGTATTCGCTGCAGGGGAGACTGAAGCTTTCTTT
CASSVFAAGETEAFF
>NA|NA|TRBJ2-7|TRBV27
TGTGCCAGCAGTTTAAAGGGGAGCTCCTACGAGCAGTACTTC
CASSLKGSSYEQYF
>NA|NA|TRBJ1-2|TRBV2
TGTGCCAGCAGTGAAGAGGTTAACTATGGCTACACCTTC
CASSEEVNYGYTF
>once|TRBD2|TRBJ2-7|TRBV4-2
TGTGCCAGCAGCCAAGAGAAGGGGGGACTAGTAGCCTACGAGCAGTACTTC
CASSQEKGGLVAYEQYF
>NA|NA|TRBJ1-4|TRBV5-1
TGCGCCAGCAGCTTAGGGGGTGTGACCCAGGACGAAAAACTGTTTTTT
CASSLGGVTQDEKLFF
>NA|NA|TRBJ2-2|TRBV7-9
TGTGCCAGCAACTCCCCAATGGAGGGAGTGACCGGGGAGCTGTTTTTT
CASNSPMEGVTGELFF
>NA|NA|TRBJ1-4|TRBV30
TGTGCGGGACGGGTGACAACTAATGAAAAACTGTTTTTT
CAGRVTTNEKLFF
>NA|NA|TRBJ2-5|TRBV19
TGTGCCAGTAGGGAAAGGGAGACCCAGTACTTC
CASRERETQYF